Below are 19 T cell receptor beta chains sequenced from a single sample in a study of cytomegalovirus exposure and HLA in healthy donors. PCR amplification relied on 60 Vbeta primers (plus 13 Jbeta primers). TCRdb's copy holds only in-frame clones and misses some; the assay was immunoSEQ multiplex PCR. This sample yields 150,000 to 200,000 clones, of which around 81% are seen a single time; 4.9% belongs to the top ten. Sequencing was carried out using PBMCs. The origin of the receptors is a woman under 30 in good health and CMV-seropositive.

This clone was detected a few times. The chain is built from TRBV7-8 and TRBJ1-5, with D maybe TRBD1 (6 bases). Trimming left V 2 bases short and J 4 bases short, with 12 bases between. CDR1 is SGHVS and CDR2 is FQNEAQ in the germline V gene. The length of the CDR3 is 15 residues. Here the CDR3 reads CASSLSTGKNQPQHF. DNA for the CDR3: TGTGCCAGCAGCTTATCCACAGGGAAAAATCAGCCCCAGCATTTT.

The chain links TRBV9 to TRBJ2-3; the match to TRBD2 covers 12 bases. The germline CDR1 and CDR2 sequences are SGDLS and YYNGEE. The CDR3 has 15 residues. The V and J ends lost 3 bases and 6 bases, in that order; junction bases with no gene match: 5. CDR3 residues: CASSASGGAGDTQYF. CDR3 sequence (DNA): TGTGCCAGCAGCGCTAGCGGGGGGGCTGGGGATACGCAGTATTTT.

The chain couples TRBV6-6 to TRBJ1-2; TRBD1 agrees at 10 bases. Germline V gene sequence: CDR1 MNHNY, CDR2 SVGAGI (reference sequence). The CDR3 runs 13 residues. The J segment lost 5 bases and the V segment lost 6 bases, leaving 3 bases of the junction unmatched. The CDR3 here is CASSRDRGYGYTF. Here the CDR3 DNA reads TGTGCCAGCAGCCGGGACAGGGGTTATGGCTACACCTTC.

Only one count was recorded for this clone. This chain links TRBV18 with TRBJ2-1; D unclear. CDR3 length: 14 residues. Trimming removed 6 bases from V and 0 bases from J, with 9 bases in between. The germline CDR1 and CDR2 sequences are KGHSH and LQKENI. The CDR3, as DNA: TGTGCCAGCTCTGTGAGGAGCTCCTACAATGAGCAGTTCTTC. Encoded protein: CASSVRSSYNEQFF.

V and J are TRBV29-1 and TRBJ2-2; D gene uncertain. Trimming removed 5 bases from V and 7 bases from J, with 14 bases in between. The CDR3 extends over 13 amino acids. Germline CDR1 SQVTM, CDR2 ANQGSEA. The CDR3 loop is CSVLQNVGGELFF. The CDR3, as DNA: TGCAGCGTTCTACAGAATGTAGGCGGGGAGCTGTTTTTT.

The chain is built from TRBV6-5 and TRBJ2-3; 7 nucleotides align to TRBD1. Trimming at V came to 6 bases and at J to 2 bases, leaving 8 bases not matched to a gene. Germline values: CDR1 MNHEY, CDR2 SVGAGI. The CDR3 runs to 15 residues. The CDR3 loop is CASSRQGVDTDTQYF. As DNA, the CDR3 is TGTGCCAGCAGCCGCCAGGGGGTCGACACAGATACGCAGTATTTT.

CDR3 residues: CASGAGTAQETQYF. The CDR3 DNA reads TGTGCCAGCGGGGCCGGGACAGCACAAGAGACCCAGTACTTC. The chain links TRBV9 to TRBJ2-5, with 7 positions matching TRBD1. The CDR3 loop spans 14 amino acids. V was pared by 7 bases and J by 2 bases, with 8 bases of the junction left unmatched. Germline CDR1 is SGDLS and CDR2 is YYNGEE.

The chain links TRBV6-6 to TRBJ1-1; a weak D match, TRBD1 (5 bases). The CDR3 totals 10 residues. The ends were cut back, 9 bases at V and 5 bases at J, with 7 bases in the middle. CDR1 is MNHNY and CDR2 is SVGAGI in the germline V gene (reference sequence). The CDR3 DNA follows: TGTGCCAGTTCAGGGACTGAAGCTTTCTTT. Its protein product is CASSGTEAFF.

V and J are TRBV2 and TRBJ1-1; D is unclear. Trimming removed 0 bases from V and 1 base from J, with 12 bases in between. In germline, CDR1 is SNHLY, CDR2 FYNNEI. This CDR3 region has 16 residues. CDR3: CASSEALGSSNTEAFF. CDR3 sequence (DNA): TGTGCCAGCAGTGAAGCGCTTGGCAGTTCGAACACTGAAGCTTTCTTT.

CDR3 protein: CASSLFGGPAGELFF. The CDR3 DNA reads TGTGCCAGCAGCTTATTCGGGGGGCCCGCCGGGGAGCTGTTTTTT. The chain recombines TRBV11-3 with TRBJ2-2; a possible D gene is TRBD2 (7 bases). This CDR3 is 15 amino acids long. Germline loops: CDR1 SGHNT, CDR2 YENEEA. Trimming cost V 2 bases and J 6 bases, with 13 bases left between them.

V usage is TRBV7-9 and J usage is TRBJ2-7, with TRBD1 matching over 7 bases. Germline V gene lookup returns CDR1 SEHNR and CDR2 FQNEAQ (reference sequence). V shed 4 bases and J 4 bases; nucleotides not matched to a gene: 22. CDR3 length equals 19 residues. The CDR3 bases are TGTGCCAGCAGCTCGTTTACCGGGACAGCCCGCTCTGGGAGTTACGAGCAGTACTTC. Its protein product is CASSSFTGTARSGSYEQYF.

In nucleotides, the CDR3 is TGTGCCAGCAGCTCCCGGGTCGAAGATTCACCCCTCCACTTT. This gives the protein CASSSRVEDSPLHF. V usage is TRBV7-9 and J usage is TRBJ1-6, with unresolved D. In germline, CDR1 is SEHNR, CDR2 FQNEAQ (reference sequence). V lost 4 bases and J 8 bases, leaving 12 bases between the germline ends. The CDR3 runs to 14 residues.

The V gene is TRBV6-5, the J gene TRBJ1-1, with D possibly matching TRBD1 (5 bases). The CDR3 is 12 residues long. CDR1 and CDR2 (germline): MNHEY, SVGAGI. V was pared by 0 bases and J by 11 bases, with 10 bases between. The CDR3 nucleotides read TGTGCCAGCAGTTACTCGGCGGGGCCCGCTTTCTTT. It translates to CASSYSAGPAFF.

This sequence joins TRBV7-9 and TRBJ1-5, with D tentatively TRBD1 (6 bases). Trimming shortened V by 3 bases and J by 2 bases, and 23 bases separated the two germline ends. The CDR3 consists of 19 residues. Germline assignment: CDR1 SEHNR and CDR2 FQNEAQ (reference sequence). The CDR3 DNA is TGTGCCAGCAGCTTCGGAAAGCTCGCAACCGCAGGGGGCAATCAGCCCCAGCATTTT. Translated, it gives CASSFGKLATAGGNQPQHF.

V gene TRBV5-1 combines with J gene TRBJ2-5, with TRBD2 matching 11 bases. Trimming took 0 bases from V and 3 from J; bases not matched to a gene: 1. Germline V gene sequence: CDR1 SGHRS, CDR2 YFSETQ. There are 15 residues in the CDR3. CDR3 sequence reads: CASSLETSGEETQYF. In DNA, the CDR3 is TGCGCCAGCAGCTTGGAGACTAGCGGGGAAGAGACCCAGTACTTC.

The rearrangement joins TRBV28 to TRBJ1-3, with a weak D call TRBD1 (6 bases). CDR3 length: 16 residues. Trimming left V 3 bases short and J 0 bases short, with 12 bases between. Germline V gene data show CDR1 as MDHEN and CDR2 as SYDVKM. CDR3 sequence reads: CASSFAGQSSGNTIYF. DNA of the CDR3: TGTGCCAGCAGTTTTGCAGGACAGAGCTCTGGAAACACCATATATTTT.

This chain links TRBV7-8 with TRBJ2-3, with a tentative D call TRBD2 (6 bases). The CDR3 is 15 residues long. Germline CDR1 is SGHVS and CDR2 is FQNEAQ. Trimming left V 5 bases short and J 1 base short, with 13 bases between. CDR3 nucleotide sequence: TGTGCCAGCAGCCTACTGGACTACGGCACAGATACGCAGTATTTT. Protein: CASSLLDYGTDTQYF.

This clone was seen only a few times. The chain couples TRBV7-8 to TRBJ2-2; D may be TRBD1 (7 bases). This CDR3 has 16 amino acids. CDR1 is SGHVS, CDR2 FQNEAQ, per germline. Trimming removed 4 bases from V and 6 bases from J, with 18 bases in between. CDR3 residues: CASSSGGGAVSGELFF. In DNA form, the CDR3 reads TGTGCCAGCAGCTCTGGAGGGGGCGCCGTGTCCGGGGAGCTGTTTTTT.

CDR3 DNA: TGTGCCATCAGTGAGGTTCAGGAATGGGAGACCCAGTACTTC. Translated, it gives CAISEVQEWETQYF. The V gene is TRBV10-3, the J gene TRBJ2-5; D gene ambiguous. CDR1 is ENHRY, CDR2 SYGVKD, per germline. The CDR3 runs to 14 residues. The germline V and J ends were trimmed by 2 bases and 5 bases, with 12 bases remaining between them.